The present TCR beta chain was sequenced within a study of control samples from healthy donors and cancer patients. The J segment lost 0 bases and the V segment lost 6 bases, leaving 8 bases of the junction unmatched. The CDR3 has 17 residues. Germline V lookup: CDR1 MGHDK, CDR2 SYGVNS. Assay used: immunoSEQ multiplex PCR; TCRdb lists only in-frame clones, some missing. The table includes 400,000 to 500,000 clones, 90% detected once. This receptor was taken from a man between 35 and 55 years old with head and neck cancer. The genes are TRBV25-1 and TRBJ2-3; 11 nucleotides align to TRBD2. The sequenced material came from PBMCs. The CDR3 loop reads CASRLAGGSSSTDTQYF. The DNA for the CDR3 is TGTGCCAGCAGGCTAGCGGGGGGCTCATCTAGCACAGATACGCAGTATTTT.